Each of the 18 T cell receptor beta chains below was sequenced from the same sample in a study of T cell responses to AZD1222 COVID-19 vaccine (dated by TCRdb to the early 2020s). Libraries were made using the immunoSEQ multiplex PCR assay. TCRdb retrieved this table from immuneACCESS and kept in-frame rearrangements only. Not all clones are present; in checked studies, unresolved V genes account for under half, and no reason is known for the remainder. Here the sample has some 150,000 clones; around 95% occur a single time. The ten largest make up roughly 1.3% of the sample. This specimen's time point label, interpreted: baseline before first vaccination. Material: peripheral blood, obtained on day 0 of AZD1222 vaccination. The receptors shown here come from an adult in good health.

This chain connects TRBV5-4 to TRBJ1-1; D gene unclear. V dropped 0 bases and J dropped 5 bases, with 8 bases sitting between them. Germline assignment: CDR1 SGHNT and CDR2 YYREEE (reference sequence). The CDR3 is made up of 13 amino acids. The CDR3 loop is CASSLVGSTEAFF. The CDR3 region has the DNA TGTGCCAGCAGCTTGGTGGGATCGACTGAAGCTTTCTTT.

The chain has TRBV19 and TRBJ2-1; no definite D call. This CDR3 has 15 residues. Between the trimmed V and J ends, which lost 3 bases and 3 bases, there was a span of 12 bases. CDR1 and CDR2 (germline): LNHDA, SQIVND (reference sequence). This CDR3 reads CASSMVYTVYNEQFF. The CDR3 DNA reads TGTGCCAGTAGTATGGTTTATACAGTCTACAATGAGCAGTTCTTC.

The chain links TRBV18 to TRBJ2-3; the D gene is possibly TRBD1 (6 bases). Between the trimmed V and J ends, which lost 5 bases and 4 bases, there was a span of 16 bases. Germline lookup yields CDR1 KGHSH and CDR2 LQKENI. This CDR3 comprises 15 residues. The CDR3, as DNA: TGTGCCAGCTCAGCGTCACAGACAGGTCCAGATACGCAGTATTTT. This sequence encodes CASSASQTGPDTQYF. Full variable domain (remainder filled in from reference TRBV18 and TRBJ2-3): NAGVMQNPRHLVRRRGQEARLRCSPMKGHSHVYWYRQLPEEGLKFMVYLQKENIIDESGMPKERFSAEFPKEGPSILRIQQVVRGDSAAYFCASSASQTGPDTQYFGPGTRLTVL.

The chain combines TRBV4-1 with TRBJ2-5; 7 nucleotides agree with TRBD1. The CDR3 has 14 residues. Per germline, CDR1 MGHRA and CDR2 YSYEKL. V was pared by 5 bases and J by 5 bases, with 8 bases of the junction left unmatched. Written as DNA, the CDR3 is TGCGCCAGCAGCTCCACAGGGGCTCTTGAGACCCAGTACTTC. Translation: CASSSTGALETQYF.

The chain is built from TRBV3-1 (or the pseudogene TRBV3-2) and TRBJ1-3; D gene uncertain. The CDR3 consists of 15 residues. The germline V gene has CDR1 LGHDT and CDR2 YNNKEL (reference sequence). The V gene lost 0 bases and the J gene lost 2 bases, with 8 bases spanning the gap. The CDR3: CASSQDLGTGNTIYF. The CDR3 nucleotides read TGTGCCAGCAGCCAAGATTTAGGGACTGGAAACACCATATATTTT.

The chain is built from TRBV6-2 or TRBV6-3 and TRBJ2-1, with D possibly TRBD1 on 5 matching bases. From germline, CDR1 is MNHEY and CDR2 SVGEGT. The V end was cut by 4 bases, the J end by 7 bases, with 26 bases between. The CDR3 is 18 amino acids. CDR3: CASSLLIDQPVSGNEQFF. In DNA, the CDR3 is TGTGCCAGCAGTTTGCTAATCGACCAACCCGTATCAGGGAATGAGCAGTTCTTC.

The chain is built from TRBV7-8 and TRBJ2-1; no clear D. This CDR3 is 15 amino acids long. V was trimmed by 5 bases and J by 4 bases, leaving 15 bases between them. Germline V lookup: CDR1 SGHVS, CDR2 FQNEAQ. CDR3 in amino acids: CASSPEVWVYNEQFF. The CDR3 nucleotides read TGTGCCAGCAGCCCTGAGGTATGGGTTTACAATGAGCAGTTCTTC. Supplemented by reference TRBV7-8 and TRBJ2-1, the full variable domain reads GAGVSQSPRYKVAKRGQDVALRCDPISGHVSLFWYQQALGQGPEFLTYFQNEAQLDKSGLPSDRFFAERPEGSVSTLKIQRTQQEDSAVYLCASSPEVWVYNEQFFGPGTRLTVL.

The chain carries TRBV29-1 and TRBJ2-1; 7 positions match TRBD1. The CDR3 spans 14 residues. The V gene end was trimmed by 7 bases and the J gene end by 7 bases; junction bases not matched to a gene: 13. The germline V gene encodes CDR1 SQVTM and CDR2 ANQGSEA. CDR3 loop: CSATTRGLGNEQFF. The CDR3 DNA reads TGCAGCGCCACAACTAGGGGGCTCGGGAATGAGCAGTTCTTC.

CDR3 in DNA: TGTGCCAGCAGCGCAGGGACTAAGCCCTACGAGCAGTACGTC. Its translation: CASSAGTKPYEQYV. V and J are TRBV7-2 and TRBJ2-7; 7 bases fit TRBD2. This CDR3 spans 14 amino acids. Germline V gene lookup returns CDR1 SGHTA and CDR2 FQGNSA. Germline trimming cut 5 bases from V and 2 bases from J; bases unmatched to any gene: 6.

This chain joins TRBV5-1 and TRBJ1-1, with a possible D match to TRBD1 (5 bases). CDR1 is SGHRS and CDR2 is YFSETQ in the germline V gene. V was pared by 3 bases and J by 0 bases, with 15 bases between. This CDR3 contains 16 residues. The DNA of the CDR3 is TGCGCCAGCAGCTCTGGTCCGGCAGGGATGAACACTGAAGCTTTCTTT. Its translation is CASSSGPAGMNTEAFF.

The chain employs TRBV19 and TRBJ1-2; the D is unclear. Trimming removed 6 bases at V and 5 bases at J, with 4 bases between. Looked up from germline, CDR1 is LNHDA and CDR2 is SQIVND (reference sequence). The CDR3 totals 10 residues. CDR3 coding DNA: TGTGCCAGTAGGACATATGGCTACACCTTC. It specifies CASRTYGYTF.

This clone has a single count. The chain recombines TRBV11-2 with TRBJ1-1; perhaps TRBD1 as D (5 bases). The V gene's germline CDR1 is SGHAT and CDR2 FQNNGV. The CDR3 is made up of 15 amino acids. V was shortened by 5 bases and J by 4 bases, with 17 bases between the two germline ends. The CDR3 DNA reads as TGTGCCAGCAGCCCAACTACAGGTTTTCCCACTGAAGCTTTCTTT. Its translation is CASSPTTGFPTEAFF.

This sequence joins TRBV18 and TRBJ1-5; D is undetermined. The CDR3 runs to 13 residues. Per germline, CDR1 KGHSH and CDR2 LQKENI. V dropped 3 bases and J dropped 3 bases, with 6 bases sitting between them. CDR3 bases: TGTGCCAGCTCACCGGCGACCAATCAGCCCCAGCATTTT. This codes for CASSPATNQPQHF. Drawing the rest from reference TRBV18 and TRBJ1-5, the complete variable domain is NAGVMQNPRHLVRRRGQEARLRCSPMKGHSHVYWYRQLPEEGLKFMVYLQKENIIDESGMPKERFSAEFPKEGPSILRIQQVVRGDSAAYFCASSPATNQPQHFGDGTRLSIL.

This clone appeared once. The chain recombines TRBV19 with TRBJ1-5, with D possibly being TRBD1 (6 bases). V was cut by 7 bases and J by 2 bases, with 9 bases left in between. The V gene's germline CDR1 is LNHDA and CDR2 SQIVND (reference sequence). This CDR3 has 13 amino acids. This CDR3 is CASTPGGNQPQHF. The DNA for the CDR3 is TGTGCCAGTACTCCAGGGGGCAATCAGCCCCAGCATTTT.

The rearrangement uses TRBV2 and TRBJ1-2, with unresolved D. V lost 1 base and J 4 bases, leaving 7 bases between the germline ends. The CDR3 is made up of 13 amino acids. Germline CDR1 reads SNHLY; CDR2 reads FYNNEI. CDR3 loop: CASSEVPGYGYTF. The CDR3 DNA reads as TGTGCCAGCAGTGAAGTGCCGGGCTATGGCTACACCTTC.

The chain has TRBV2 and TRBJ2-6, with D perhaps matching TRBD2 (5 bases). V was clipped by 2 bases and J by 1 base, with 24 bases between them. The germline V gene encodes CDR1 SNHLY and CDR2 FYNNEI. There are 21 residues in the CDR3. CDR3 nucleotides: TGTGCCAGCAGTGAAAGGAGACTGACGGTAGGGAGTGTTTCTGGGGCCAACGTCCTGACTTTC. The encoded protein is CASSERRLTVGSVSGANVLTF.

This clone showed up just once. The rearrangement uses TRBV7-9 and TRBJ1-1; 9 nucleotides align to TRBD1. The CDR3 loop spans 13 amino acids. After removal of 7 bases from V and 4 bases from J, the junction contained 4 bases not matched to a gene. The germline gives CDR1 SEHNR, CDR2 FQNEAQ (reference sequence). The CDR3 DNA sequence: TGTGCCAGCACCAAGACAGGGGGCACTGAAGCTTTCTTT. Protein sequence: CASTKTGGTEAFF.

This clone has just one count. The chain couples TRBV10-1 to TRBJ1-6; D gene uncertain. Trimming removed 8 bases at V and 7 bases at J, with 12 bases between. The CDR3 is made up of 13 amino acids. CDR1 WNHNN and CDR2 SYGVQD come from the germline V gene (reference sequence). The CDR3 is CASSRQENSPLHF. DNA of the CDR3: TGCGCCAGCTCTCGTCAGGAGAATTCACCCCTCCACTTT.